This T cell receptor beta chain came from a study of cytomegalovirus exposure and HLA in healthy donors. Study summary: Earlier work reported approximately 100 million unique TCR beta sequences from 150 million to 200 million T cells. An early data release held tens of millions of unique TCRs from HLA-typed donors.

CDR3 length: 17 residues. V was trimmed by 4 bases and J by 3 bases, leaving 22 bases between them. Looked up from germline, CDR1 is PRHDT and CDR2 is FYEKMQ (reference sequence). PCR was performed using 60 Vbeta and 13 Jbeta primers. Authors' methods: An analysis that came later counted 80 million or so unique TCR beta chains, approximately 11 million shared. Some clones are missing from TCRdb's copy, which holds only in-frame ones; the method was immunoSEQ multiplex PCR. Clone size and the V and J calls come from that table; the DNA yielded D and trimming. The sample has over 150,000 clones; approximately 75% are singletons.

Sequenced input: PBMCs. This TCR derives from a man younger than 45 in good health and CMV-seropositive. The rearrangement joins TRBV13 to TRBJ2-7; TRBD2 might be the D (5 bases). Written as DNA, the CDR3 is TGTGCCAGCAGCTCCGCCCAAGAGAGGGCCTGGGGCTACGAGCAGTACTTC. Its translation is CASSSAQERAWGYEQYF.